Listed here are 21 T cell receptor beta chains from one sample, sequenced in a study of tumor-infiltrating lymphocytes in localized non-small cell lung cancer. Assay used: immunoSEQ multiplex PCR; TCRdb lists only in-frame clones, some missing. The table lists around 15,000 clones, 69% of them singletons, with 6% in the top ten. The sequencing sample was made of lung tumor tissue. The receptors here all came from a human donor with non-small cell lung cancer.

This clone appeared a few times. The chain couples TRBV9 to TRBJ2-7, with D uncertain. Germline V gene data show CDR1 as SGDLS and CDR2 as YYNGEE. Trimming shortened V by 0 bases and J by 0 bases, and 10 bases separated the two germline ends. The CDR3 is 15 residues long. CDR3 coding DNA: TGTGCCAGCAGCGTAGAGGTCGGTAGCTCCTACGAGCAGTACTTC. It specifies CASSVEVGSSYEQYF.

This clone has only a few counts. The chain combines TRBV28 with TRBJ2-7, with D tentatively TRBD2 (6 bases). Germline assignment: CDR1 MDHEN and CDR2 SYDVKM. Trimming shortened V by 4 bases and J by 1 base, and 17 bases separated the two germline ends. This CDR3 spans 16 amino acids. The CDR3 bases are TGTGCCAGCAGTTGGCATTTGAGGGCGGGATCCTACGAGCAGTACTTC. Encoded protein: CASSWHLRAGSYEQYF.

The chain combines TRBV7-9 with TRBJ2-1, with 8 bases fitting TRBD2. This CDR3 is built from 16 residues. CDR1 and CDR2 from the germline V gene are SEHNR and FQNEAQ (reference sequence). V lost 5 bases and J lost 0; bases outside the gene matches: 6. The CDR3 DNA follows: TGTGCCAGCAGCCGGGCGGGAGGCCCCTCCTACAATGAGCAGTTCTTC. This translates into CASSRAGGPSYNEQFF.

The chain uses TRBV6-1 and TRBJ2-7, with 7 bases matching TRBD2. V lost 8 bases to trimming and J lost 3 bases; unmatched junction nucleotides: 10. Looked up from germline, CDR1 is MNHNS and CDR2 is SASEGT. The CDR3 is 14 residues long. DNA of the CDR3: TGTGCCAGCCTTGGGGGGGAGGGCCTCTACGAGCAGTACTTC. Its translation: CASLGGEGLYEQYF.

This clone was seen a few times. The rearrangement joins TRBV28 to TRBJ2-7; 10 bases are shared with TRBD2. The V segment lost 3 bases and the J segment 3 bases; nucleotides outside the gene matches: 2. CDR1 and CDR2 (germline): MDHEN, SYDVKM. The CDR3 totals 14 residues. Here the CDR3 DNA reads TGTGCCAGCAGTTTTTTAGCGGGAGGCTACGAGCAGTACTTC. As protein: CASSFLAGGYEQYF.

In its sample, this clone was seen once. The gene calls are TRBV18 and TRBJ2-7; TRBD1 aligns across 10 bases. The junction had 12 bases not matched to a gene; V was cut back by 3 bases and J by 7 bases. The CDR3 totals 16 residues. Per germline, CDR1 KGHSH and CDR2 LQKENI. The CDR3 coding sequence is TGTGCCAGCTCACCCGGGGCCAGACAGGGGGCTAGTGAGCAGTACTTC. This codes for CASSPGARQGASEQYF.

This sequence joins TRBV5-4 and TRBJ2-1, with 8 bases matching TRBD2. The CDR3 runs 16 residues. Losses at the gene ends were 3 bases for V and 7 bases for J; bases not matched to a gene: 12. The V gene's germline CDR1 is SGHNT and CDR2 YYREEE (reference sequence). The CDR3 region has the DNA TGTGCCAGCAGCTCGCCCTTAGCGGGGCAAGGGAATGAGCAGTTCTTC. Translation gives CASSSPLAGQGNEQFF.

The J gene is TRBJ2-7, the V gene TRBV7-9; perhaps D is TRBD1 or TRBD2 (5 bases each). V lost 1 base, J lost 6 bases, and 13 bases lay in between. CDR1 and CDR2 from the germline V gene are SEHNR and FQNEAQ (reference sequence). The CDR3 consists of 14 residues. The CDR3 DNA reads TGTGCCAGCAGCTTAGGTTCGTTGAGGGGCGAGCAGTACTTC. This encodes CASSLGSLRGEQYF.

The rearrangement links TRBV2 to TRBJ1-2; the D is unclear. In germline, CDR1 is SNHLY, CDR2 FYNNEI. V was pared by 1 base and J by 2 bases, with 11 bases between. The CDR3 consists of 15 residues. CDR3 region: CASSEERAINYGYTF. In DNA, the CDR3 is TGTGCCAGCAGTGAAGAGAGGGCCATCAACTATGGCTACACCTTC.

The V call is TRBV5-8, the J call TRBJ1-1, with D maybe TRBD1 (6 bases). The CDR3 totals 17 residues. Germline V CDR1 and CDR2: SGHTS, YDEGEE. Trimming took off 0 bases at V and 1 base at J, with 16 bases between the two ends. CDR3 loop: CASSLDGQPRSNTEAFF. CDR3 DNA: TGTGCCAGCAGCTTGGATGGACAGCCTAGGTCGAACACTGAAGCTTTCTTT. The whole variable domain, remainder taken from reference TRBV5-8 and TRBJ1-1, is EAGVTQSPTHLIKTRGQQATLRCSPISGHTSVYWYQQALGLGLQFLLWYDEGEERNRGNFPPRFSGRQFPNYSSELNVNALELEDSALYLCASSLDGQPRSNTEAFFGQGTRLTVV.

In the case of this clone: A junction boundary mismatches the germline segment, possibly from a read error. V gene TRBV4-1 combines with J gene TRBJ2-5; D gene uncertain. In germline, CDR1 is MGHRA, CDR2 YSYEKL. The CDR3 sequence is 14 residues long. The CDR3 loop reads CAGSQDKLVETQYF. Written as DNA, the CDR3 is TGCGCCGGCAGCCAAGATAAGTTGGTGGAGACCCAGTACTTC.

The V and J genes are TRBV7-9 and TRBJ1-3; D ambiguous. The CDR3 length is 16 residues. Trimming stripped 5 bases from V and 2 bases from J, with 16 bases between. CDR1 SEHNR and CDR2 FQNEAQ come from the germline V gene (reference sequence). The CDR3 sequence is CASSPMGGLTGNTIYF. As DNA, the CDR3 is TGTGCCAGCAGCCCTATGGGAGGCCTAACTGGAAACACCATATATTTT.

V gene TRBV27 combines with J gene TRBJ2-6, with 7 bases identical to TRBD2. With V trimmed by 3 bases and J by 1 base, 15 bases remained unmatched. Germline CDR1 MNHEY, CDR2 SMNVEV (reference sequence). The CDR3 is 20 residues long. The CDR3: CASSFLRGSGESSGANVLTF. The CDR3 DNA is TGTGCCAGCAGTTTCCTTAGGGGCAGCGGGGAAAGTTCTGGGGCCAACGTCCTGACTTTC.

This chain connects TRBV25-1 to TRBJ2-2; the D gene is possibly TRBD1 (6 bases). The V gene lost 6 bases and the J gene lost 2 bases, with 7 bases spanning the gap. CDR1 and CDR2 from the germline V gene are MGHDK and SYGVNS. The CDR3 runs to 13 residues. The CDR3 loop reads CASRQGNTGELFF. DNA of the CDR3: TGTGCCAGCAGACAGGGTAACACCGGGGAGCTGTTTTTT.

This clone is judged medium-sized (0.01 to 0.1%). The chain combines TRBV5-4 with TRBJ1-5; D possibly corresponds to TRBD1 (5 bases). This CDR3 spans 15 amino acids. CDR1 and CDR2 (germline): SGHNT, YYREEE (reference sequence). The V end lost 4 bases, the J end lost 0 bases, and 11 bases lay between the germline ends. The CDR3 coding sequence is TGTGCCAGCAGCGAGGGACGGGGTAGCAATCAGCCCCAGCATTTT. Its translation is CASSEGRGSNQPQHF.

The V call is TRBV7-9, the J call TRBJ1-4; D uncertain. Germline loops: CDR1 SEHNR, CDR2 FQNEAQ (reference sequence). Trimming left V 6 bases short and J 3 bases short, with 11 bases between. The CDR3 consists of 14 residues. The CDR3 coding sequence is TGTGCCAGCAGACCAACAGTTTCTAATGAAAAACTGTTTTTT. Translating gives CASRPTVSNEKLFF.

The J gene is TRBJ2-3, the V gene TRBV7-2; no firm D call. Germline CDR1 and CDR2: SGHTA and FQGNSA. V dropped 4 bases and J dropped 2 bases, with 1 base sitting between them. The CDR3 extends over 11 amino acids. Here the CDR3 DNA reads TGTGCCAGCAGCTACACAGATACGCAGTATTTT. Translation: CASSYTDTQYF.

V and J are TRBV10-1 and TRBJ1-1; possible D gene TRBD1, 6 bases. The CDR3 has 14 amino acids. V was shortened by 5 bases and J by 4 bases, with 14 bases between the two germline ends. The germline gives CDR1 WNHNN, CDR2 SYGVQD (reference sequence). The DNA of the CDR3 is TGCGCCAGCAGTTCCGACCCAGGGGTCACTGAAGCTTTCTTT. It encodes CASSSDPGVTEAFF.

The chain joins TRBV4-2 to TRBJ1-5; D may be TRBD1 (5 bases). The CDR3 loop spans 13 amino acids. V was pared by 3 bases and J by 7 bases, with 10 bases between. Looked up from germline, CDR1 is LGHNA and CDR2 is YNFKEQ. The CDR3 here is CASSQETGQPQHF. CDR3 coding DNA: TGTGCCAGCAGCCAGGAAACAGGACAGCCCCAGCATTTT.

CDR3 residues: CASSHATGDRYNEQFF. Written as DNA, the CDR3 is TGTGCCAGCAGCCACGCAACAGGGGATCGGTACAATGAGCAGTTCTTC. The chain recombines TRBV5-6 with TRBJ2-1, with 7 bases that match TRBD1. The CDR3 runs to 16 residues. Germline lookup yields CDR1 SGHDT and CDR2 YYEEEE. J gave up 4 bases and V 4 bases, and 11 bases lay outside the gene matches. Variable domain in full (rest from reference TRBV5-6 and TRBJ2-1): DAGVTQSPTHLIKTRGQQVTLRCSPKSGHDTVSWYQQALGQGPQFIFQYYEEEERQRGNFPDRFSGHQFPNYSSELNVNALLLGDSALYLCASSHATGDRYNEQFFGPGTRLTVL.

V is TRBV6-6 and J is TRBJ2-1; D is perhaps TRBD2 (5 bases). CDR1 is MNHNY and CDR2 is SVGAGI in the germline V gene (reference sequence). This CDR3 comprises 14 residues. The V end lost 0 bases, the J end lost 10 bases, and 13 bases lay between the germline ends. The CDR3 DNA follows: TGTGCCAGCAGTTACTCGGAGTCGGGGTACGAGCAGTTCTTC. It yields the protein CASSYSESGYEQFF.